The 22 T cell receptor beta chains given below trace back to one sample, sequenced in a study of immune heterogeneity within non-small cell lung tumors. The template for each sample was roughly 600 ng of genomic DNA, which had been extracted from bulk tumor tissue. Surgical sampling yielded several biopsies per primary tumor (spaced far apart). Untreated, newly diagnosed non-small cell lung cancer patients underwent curative surgery. The TCR beta CDR3 region was amplified by multiplex PCR employing 32 V and 13 J primers. TCRdb analysed the multiplex PCR reads with MiXCR anew, one entry per CDR3 protein. The table has 20,000 to 25,000 distinct CDR3 sequences, 28% seen once; the top ten hold 4.1%. Sequencing was carried out using lung tumor tissue. Source of these receptors: a man between 40 and 49 years old with non-small cell lung cancer.

This clonotype was counted between two and nine times. The genes are TRBV4-1 and TRBJ1-2; 9 positions match TRBD1. The germline V gene encodes CDR1 MGHRA and CDR2 YSYEKL. This CDR3 has 16 amino acids. V trimming: 3 bases; J trimming: 3 bases; junction bases outside the gene matches: 8. CDR3 DNA sequence: TGCGCCAGCAGCCAGGGTAGACAGGGGGATCACTATGGCTACACCTTC. It translates to CASSQGRQGDHYGYTF.

This clonotype was observed a handful of times. The J gene is TRBJ2-1, the V gene TRBV11-2; D gene ambiguous. CDR3 length: 13 amino acids. V was shortened by 1 base and J by 13 bases, with 14 bases between the two germline ends. Germline V gene data show CDR1 as SGHAT and CDR2 as FQNNGV. The CDR3 DNA follows: TGTGCCAGCAGCTTAGGTGGGTCAGTGCTTCAGTTCTTC. Translated: CASSLGGSVLQFF.

This clonotype has a handful of counts. In this CDR3 the conserved last residue, phenylalanine or tryptophan, is missing, so a read error is likely. The chain recombines TRBV10-2 with TRBJ2-2; 8 positions match TRBD2. J lost 0 bases, V lost 7 bases, and 10 bases had no gene match. This CDR3 is built from 17 residues. In germline, CDR1 is WSHSY, CDR2 SAAADI. The CDR3 spells CASIPGGPSSNTGELFS. DNA of the CDR3: TGCGCCAGCATCCCGGGAGGGCCGAGCTCGAACACCGGGGAGCTGTTTTCT.

Comments on this clonotype: Just one base apart from a much larger clone, this may be a read error. This chain links TRBV5-1 with TRBJ2-7; TRBD2 matches at 12 bases. Germline values: CDR1 SGHRS, CDR2 YFSETQ. This CDR3 comprises 18 residues. The CDR3 reads CASSPKTSGGPDPYVQYF. CDR3 coding DNA: TGCGCCAGCAGCCCAAAGACTAGCGGGGGACCCGACCCCTACGTGCAGTACTTC. The variable domain in full, with the rest retrieved from reference TRBV5-1 and TRBJ2-7, is KAGVTQTPRYLIKTRGQQVTLSCSPISGHRSVSWYQQTPGQGLQFLFEYFSETQRNKGNFPGRFSGRQFSNSRSEMNVSTLELGDSALYLCASSPKTSGGPDPYVQYFGPGTRLTVT.

A word on this clonotype: The germline gene is not matched at one end of the junction; a read error may be the cause. The CDR3 region has the DNA TGCGCCAACAGTGAGCCGTTTAGCGGGAGGGCAGATACGCAGTATTTT. This translates into CANSEPFSGRADTQYF. The rearrangement joins TRBV10-2 to TRBJ2-3, with 11 bases matching TRBD2. Germline CDR1 and CDR2: WSHSY and SAAADI. CDR3 length: 16 residues.

This rearrangement joins TRBV7-2 to TRBJ1-2; TRBD1 might be the D (5 bases). Trimming took 0 bases from V and 5 from J, leaving 13 bases between them. The CDR3 covers 15 residues. Germline CDR1 is SGHTA and CDR2 is FQGNSA. CDR3 amino acids: CASSLAVEGRYGYTF. DNA of the CDR3: TGTGCCAGCAGCTTAGCGGTGGAGGGGAGGTATGGCTACACCTTC.

The chain links TRBV15 to TRBJ2-3; D may correspond to TRBD1 or TRBD2 (6 bases each). The CDR3 totals 16 residues. V dropped 3 bases and J dropped 1 base, with 14 bases sitting between them. From germline, CDR1 is LNHNV and CDR2 YYDKDF (reference sequence). CDR3 in amino acids: CATSRNRDFGTDTQYF. DNA of the CDR3: TGTGCCACCAGCAGGAACAGGGACTTCGGCACAGATACGCAGTATTTT.

The chain is built from TRBV4-3 and TRBJ2-3; the D is unclear. V was pared by 4 bases and J by 4 bases, with 15 bases between. The V gene's germline CDR1 is LGHNA and CDR2 YSLEER. This CDR3 contains 15 residues. DNA for the CDR3: TGCGCCAGCAGCCGCTCCTTTGAGGTCTCAGATACGCAGTATTTT. It translates to CASSRSFEVSDTQYF.

V usage is TRBV20-1 and J usage is TRBJ1-1; D is perhaps TRBD1 (6 bases). Per germline, CDR1 DFQATT and CDR2 SNEGSKA (reference sequence). Trimming shortened V by 2 bases and J by 5 bases, and 15 bases separated the two germline ends. CDR3 length equals 14 residues. The CDR3 DNA sequence: TGCAGTGCTAGACCCGAGGGGGGAATTACTGAAGCTTTCTTT. Translating it yields CSARPEGGITEAFF.

This clonotype was detected a few times. The gene calls are TRBV25-1 and TRBJ2-1; TRBD2 agrees at 9 bases. Per the germline V gene, CDR1 is MGHDK and CDR2 is SYGVNS. V gave up 3 bases and J gave up 6 bases; unmatched junction bases: 6. The CDR3 is made up of 15 amino acids. The CDR3 nucleotides read TGTGCCAGCAGTGAGGACACTAGCGGGCCCAATGAGCAGTTCTTC. Amino acid sequence: CASSEDTSGPNEQFF.

This clonotype came up a few times. V is TRBV11-2 and J is TRBJ2-2, with TRBD2 as a possible D gene (5 bases). Trimming took off 1 base at V and 7 bases at J, with 13 bases between the two ends. Germline lookup yields CDR1 SGHAT and CDR2 FQNNGV. This CDR3 spans 15 amino acids. CDR3 amino acids: CASSLVPSSGGELFF. The CDR3, as DNA: TGTGCCAGCAGCTTAGTACCTAGCTCGGGCGGGGAGCTGTTTTTT.

Many counts were recorded for this clonotype. The chain has TRBV18 and TRBJ1-2; D may be TRBD1 (5 bases). The germline V gene has CDR1 KGHSH and CDR2 LQKENI. Trimming stripped 0 bases from V and 8 bases from J, with 13 bases between. This CDR3 spans 14 amino acids. CDR3 in DNA: TGTGCCAGCTCACCACCGGGTGGGGCACGGGGCTACACCTTC. Translation gives CASSPPGGARGYTF. Together with reference TRBV18 and TRBJ1-2, the CDR3 gives the full variable domain: NAGVMQNPRHLVRRRGQEARLRCSPMKGHSHVYWYRQLPEEGLKFMVYLQKENIIDESGMPKERFSAEFPKEGPSILRIQQVVRGDSAAYFCASSPPGGARGYTFGSGTRLTVV.

As for this clonotype: One end of the junction varies from germline; a read error may be responsible. The chain employs TRBV7-3 and TRBJ2-3, with TRBD2 as a possible D gene (5 bases). The CDR3 length is 15 residues. Germline CDR1 is SGHTA and CDR2 is FQGTGA. The DNA for the CDR3 is TGTGCCAGCAGCTTAACGTTAAACGGGGTGGATATGCAGTATTTT. The encoded protein is CASSLTLNGVDMQYF.

Worth noting for this clonotype: This may arise from a read error, as a much more abundant clone is one base away. The chain has TRBV9 and TRBJ1-2; D not resolved. This CDR3 is built from 15 residues. V was cut by 6 bases and J by 0 bases, with 15 bases left in between. Germline V gene lookup returns CDR1 SGDLS and CDR2 YYNGEE. The CDR3 protein is CASTLWESSNYGYTF. CDR3 nucleotide sequence: TGTGCCAGCACCCTTTGGGAAAGCTCTAACTATGGCTACACCTTC. Drawing the rest from reference TRBV9 and TRBJ1-2, the complete variable domain is DSGVTQTPKHLITATGQRVTLRCSPRSGDLSVYWYQQSLDQGLQFLIQYYNGEERAKGNILERFSAQQFPDLHSELNLSSLELGDSALYFCASTLWESSNYGYTFGSGTRLTVV.

This clonotype was found many times. The chain is built from TRBV28 and TRBJ2-7; 10 nucleotides agree with TRBD1. V shed 8 bases and J 5 bases; nucleotides not matched to a gene: 9. Germline V gene data show CDR1 as MDHEN and CDR2 as SYDVKM. The CDR3 has 14 residues. The CDR3 DNA reads as TGTGCCAGCCTTTCCCCGGGACAGGGGAACGAGCAGTACTTC. It encodes CASLSPGQGNEQYF.

This clonotype was seen only a few times. The chain carries TRBV7-2 and TRBJ2-1; D ambiguous. This CDR3 has 14 residues. Germline loops: CDR1 SGHTA, CDR2 FQGNSA. The V gene lost 2 bases and the J gene lost 5 bases, with 10 bases spanning the gap. The CDR3 DNA reads TGTGCCAGCAGCTTAACGGGCCTCAACAATGAGCAGTTCTTC. Amino acids: CASSLTGLNNEQFF. Full variable domain (rest looked up from reference TRBV7-2 and TRBJ2-1): GAGVSQSPSNKVTEKGKDVELRCDPISGHTALYWYRQSLGQGLEFLIYFQGNSAPDKSGLPSDRFSAERTGGSVSTLTIQRTQQEDSAVYLCASSLTGLNNEQFFGPGTRLTVL.

For this clonotype: This may stem from a read error, because a much larger clone lies one nucleotide away. The chain joins TRBV19 to TRBJ2-1; D possibly corresponds to TRBD2 (6 bases). V shed 9 bases and J shed 0 bases, with 27 bases lying between them. The CDR3 sequence is 19 residues long. Germline V lookup: CDR1 LNHDA, CDR2 SQIVND (reference sequence). DNA of the CDR3: TGTGCCAGAAGTCCCAAAGGGCGGGTAGCGGTGAGCTCCTACAATGAGCAGTTCTTC. Protein sequence: CARSPKGRVAVSSYNEQFF.

The chain employs TRBV5-6 and TRBJ1-3; D is uncertain. The CDR3 spans 14 residues. CDR1 is SGHDT and CDR2 is YYEEEE in the germline V gene. Trimming stripped 1 base from V and 0 bases from J, with 5 bases between. The CDR3 DNA reads as TGTGCCAGCAGCTTGATCAGCTCTGGAAACACCATATATTTT. This encodes CASSLISSGNTIYF. Full variable domain (remainder filled in from reference TRBV5-6 and TRBJ1-3): DAGVTQSPTHLIKTRGQQVTLRCSPKSGHDTVSWYQQALGQGPQFIFQYYEEEERQRGNFPDRFSGHQFPNYSSELNVNALLLGDSALYLCASSLISSGNTIYFGEGSWLTVV.

Comment on this clonotype: A read error may explain this, as a much larger clone is one base away. The V call is TRBV20-1, the J call TRBJ2-7; 11 positions match TRBD2. CDR3 size: 15 residues. Unmatched junction bases numbered 5, after V lost 3 bases and J lost 1 base. Germline values: CDR1 DFQATT, CDR2 SNEGSKA (reference sequence). CDR3: CSASVPSGRSYEQYF. For the CDR3, the DNA is TGCAGTGCTAGTGTCCCTAGCGGGAGGTCCTACGAGCAGTACTTC.

This clonotype was detected many times. The chain joins TRBV9 to TRBJ1-2; 7 bases fit TRBD1. Trimming cost V 4 bases and J 6 bases; bases outside gene matches: 15. This CDR3 has 16 residues. The germline V gene encodes CDR1 SGDLS and CDR2 YYNGEE. CDR3 DNA: TGTGCCAGCAGCCCCCGCGAGAGACTCAGGGGGAATGGCTACACCTTC. Translation gives CASSPRERLRGNGYTF.

The table lists this clonotype with a count of one. The chain couples TRBV27 to TRBJ2-3; D not resolved. V shed 1 base and J shed 2 bases, with 7 bases lying between them. CDR1 is MNHEY and CDR2 is SMNVEV in the germline V gene (reference sequence). The CDR3 runs to 14 residues. CDR3 bases: TGTGCCAGCAGTTTATACCAAGACACAGATACGCAGTATTTT. It specifies CASSLYQDTDTQYF.

Comments on this clonotype: Since a much larger clone is just one base distant, this may be a read error. V and J are TRBV10-3 and TRBJ2-7, with 7 bases lining up with TRBD2. Germline CDR1 reads ENHRY; CDR2 reads SYGVKD. J gave up 3 bases and V 0 bases, and 8 bases lay outside the gene matches. There are 16 residues in the CDR3. The CDR3 sequence is CAISESGLVGVYEQYF. The CDR3 DNA sequence: TGTGCCATCAGTGAGTCAGGACTAGTGGGAGTCTACGAGCAGTACTTC.